This TCR beta chain was retrieved from a study of CD8 T cells in Susac syndrome (dated by TCRdb to between 2018 and 2020). Regarding the research as a whole: Of the Susac syndrome patients who were sequenced, under 10 were in clinical remission while six had clinically active disease. At the time of blood withdrawal, Susac syndrome patients were either therapy-naive, taking corticosteroids (with some also receiving IVIg), or on IVIg alone. Whether CD8+ T cell activation and differentiation in Susac syndrome was antigen driven was tested using repertoire sequencing. The study compared CD8+ T cell repertoire clonality among roughly eleven healthy donors, roughly 14 Susac syndrome patients and 15 or so multiple sclerosis patients. Overall study results and their limits: Over 15 Susac-specific public clones were identified in the total CD8+ repertoire, and four or five Susac-specific public clones were identified in the CD8+ TEMRA repertoire. Clonal expansion was seen in Susac syndrome CD8+ repertoires, peaking in CD8+ TEMRA cells and being greater in clinically active patients than in remitting ones. The number of individuals in the TCR sequencing and HLA analysis was acknowledged as relatively small.

Only a few counts were recorded for this clonotype. The antigen this receptor binds is unknown. Within one base of it there is no much larger clone, and no base qualities were kept. RNA was extracted with the RNeasy kit and about 0.5 to 1 ug was reverse transcribed using random hexamers. The immunoSEQ multiplex PCR assay, which covers 54 Vbeta and 13 Jbeta segments, was used to amplify TCR beta CDR3 regions. Bias from PCR amplification was corrected by using a synthetic template baseline for primer optimization and for computational correction. Processing in the source paper ran as follows. Reads were annotated to V, D and J genes per IMGT and analyzed with immunoSEQ Analyzer, keeping only productive sequences. Clonality was computed as one minus Shannon entropy normalized by log2 of the number of productive unique sequences. For each patient and control, public and private clones were evaluated among the 100 most prevalent clones. A clone was defined as Susac-specific if it was absent from the healthy and MS cohorts, from roughly 980 published viral clones and from other ImmuneACCESS disease sequences. The public reads were run again by TCRdb, first through fastp at Q25 and then through MiXCR, and only productive beta chains were kept. Every distinct CDR3 protein forms one entry, paired with its most common genes and DNA. These V and J calls originate from TCRdb's pipeline instead of the authors' own analysis. Counted in this sample were some 140,000 distinct CDR3 sequences; 85% to 95% of them appeared once. The ten most abundant clones make up more than 0.15% of the sample.

Peripheral blood CD8+ and CD4+ T cells from healthy donors, Susac syndrome patients and multiple sclerosis patients were profiled using high-throughput TCR beta sequencing. Recently defined diagnostic criteria for definite or probable disease were met by the Susac syndrome patients. Bulk CD8+ and CD4+ T cells were purified by magnetic negative isolation, whereas CD8+ TEMRA cells were enriched by FACS. Blood was drawn into EDTA tubes, processed within 24 hours, and PBMCs were isolated by density gradient centrifugation. PBMCs intended for TCR sequencing were frozen in liquid nitrogen and were later thawed in a 37 degrees C water bath. The sorted or isolated CD4+, CD8+ and CD8+ TEMRA cells had a purity of 90% or higher. The CDR3 has 12 amino acids, counting the end cysteine and phenylalanine. Just CDR3 DNA is preserved here, 36 bases in frame from base 1. A distance of 8 bases separates the germline ends of V and J, which lose 3 bases and 5 bases respectively. Per the germline V gene (reference sequence), MNHEY is the CDR1 and SMNVEV is the CDR2.

The chain couples TRBV27 to TRBJ2-7, with the D gene uncertain. This TCR came from a human donor with Susac syndrome. Source material: CD8+ T cells from PBMCs. The CDR3 protein: CASSFRGNEQYF. The DNA sequence reads TGTGCCAGCAGTTTTCGAGGTAACGAGCAGTACTTC.